This T cell receptor (beta chain) was identified during a study of vaccination and CD4 T cells after COVID-19. Treatment meaning: approximately 9-day PBMC culture with coronavirus spike peptide pools or control peptides (ViraFEST assay). March to December 2020 was the span of positive PCR dates, which predated US Alpha, Beta and Delta variants. In germline, CDR1 is MNHEY, CDR2 SMNVEV (reference sequence). V was shortened by 3 bases and J by 8 bases, with 14 bases between the two germline ends. This CDR3 contains 14 residues. Researchers used the Oncomine TCR Beta short-read assay to sequence DNA from cultured CD4+ T cells. TCRdb analysed the PCR reads with MiXCR anew, one entry per CDR3 protein. The sample has approximately 12,000 distinct CDR3 sequences; about 60% are singletons. This clonotype was seen more than once but under ten times. Antigen unknown.

The receptor's source is a human donor who had recovered from COVID-19. This chain joins TRBV27 and TRBJ1-5; D ambiguous. The sequences come from CD4+ T cells from blood, cultured in vitro, collected before SARS-CoV-2 vaccination. CDR3 residues: CASSFRLGREPQHF. The CDR3 DNA is TGTGCCAGCAGTTTTAGGCTCGGCAGAGAGCCCCAGCATTTT.